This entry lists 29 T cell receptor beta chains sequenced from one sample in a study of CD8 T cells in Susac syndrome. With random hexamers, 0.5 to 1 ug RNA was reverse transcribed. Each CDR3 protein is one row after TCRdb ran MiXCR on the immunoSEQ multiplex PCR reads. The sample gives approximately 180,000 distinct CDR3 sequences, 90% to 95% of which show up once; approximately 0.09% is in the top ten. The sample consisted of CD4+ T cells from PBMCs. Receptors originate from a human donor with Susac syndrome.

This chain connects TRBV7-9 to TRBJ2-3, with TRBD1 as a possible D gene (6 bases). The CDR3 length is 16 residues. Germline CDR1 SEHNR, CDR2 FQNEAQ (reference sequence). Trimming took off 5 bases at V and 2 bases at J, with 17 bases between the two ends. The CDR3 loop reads CASSLISGQNTDTQYF. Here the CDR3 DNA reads TGTGCCAGCAGCCTGATATCGGGACAAAACACAGATACGCAGTATTTT.

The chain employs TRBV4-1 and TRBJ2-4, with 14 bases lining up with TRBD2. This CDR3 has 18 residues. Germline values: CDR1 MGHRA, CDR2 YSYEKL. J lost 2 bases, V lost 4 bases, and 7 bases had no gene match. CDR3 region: CASSRGLAGGSSKNIQYF. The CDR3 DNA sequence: TGCGCCAGCAGCCGCGGACTAGCGGGAGGTAGTTCCAAAAACATTCAGTACTTC.

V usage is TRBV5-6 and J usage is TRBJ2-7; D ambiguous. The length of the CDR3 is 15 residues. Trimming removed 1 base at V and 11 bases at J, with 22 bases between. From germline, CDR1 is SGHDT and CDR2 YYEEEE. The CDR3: CASSLLVVNLGREYF. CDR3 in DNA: TGTGCCAGCAGCTTGTTGGTTGTAAACCTTGGACGAGAGTACTTC.

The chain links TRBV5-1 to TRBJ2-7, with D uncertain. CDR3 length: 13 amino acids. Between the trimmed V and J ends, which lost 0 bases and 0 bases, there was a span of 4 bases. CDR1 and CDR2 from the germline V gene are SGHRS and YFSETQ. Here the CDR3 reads CASSLDNSYEQYF. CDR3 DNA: TGCGCCAGCAGCTTGGACAACTCCTACGAGCAGTACTTC.

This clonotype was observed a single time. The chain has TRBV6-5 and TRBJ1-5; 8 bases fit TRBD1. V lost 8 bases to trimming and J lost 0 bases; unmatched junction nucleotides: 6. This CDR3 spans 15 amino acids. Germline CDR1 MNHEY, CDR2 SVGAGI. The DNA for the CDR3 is TGTGCCAGCGGATGGACAGGGATTAGCAATCAGCCCCAGCATTTT. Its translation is CASGWTGISNQPQHF.

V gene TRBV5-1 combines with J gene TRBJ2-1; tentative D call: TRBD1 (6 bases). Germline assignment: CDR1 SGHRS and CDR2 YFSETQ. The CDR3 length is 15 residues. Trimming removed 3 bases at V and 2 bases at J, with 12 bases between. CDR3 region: CASSWTERTYNEQFF. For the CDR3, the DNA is TGCGCCAGCAGCTGGACAGAAAGAACCTACAATGAGCAGTTCTTC. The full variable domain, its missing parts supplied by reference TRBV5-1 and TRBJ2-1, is KAGVTQTPRYLIKTRGQQVTLSCSPISGHRSVSWYQQTPGQGLQFLFEYFSETQRNKGNFPGRFSGRQFSNSRSEMNVSTLELGDSALYLCASSWTERTYNEQFFGPGTRLTVL.

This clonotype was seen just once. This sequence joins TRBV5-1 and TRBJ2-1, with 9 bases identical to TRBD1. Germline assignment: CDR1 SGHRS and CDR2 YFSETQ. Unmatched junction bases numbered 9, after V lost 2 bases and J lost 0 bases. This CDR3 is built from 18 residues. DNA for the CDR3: TGCGCCAGCAGCTTCGGGACAGGGTTACCGAGCTCCTACAATGAGCAGTTCTTC. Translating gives CASSFGTGLPSSYNEQFF. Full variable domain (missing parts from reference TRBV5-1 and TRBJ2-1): KAGVTQTPRYLIKTRGQQVTLSCSPISGHRSVSWYQQTPGQGLQFLFEYFSETQRNKGNFPGRFSGRQFSNSRSEMNVSTLELGDSALYLCASSFGTGLPSSYNEQFFGPGTRLTVL.

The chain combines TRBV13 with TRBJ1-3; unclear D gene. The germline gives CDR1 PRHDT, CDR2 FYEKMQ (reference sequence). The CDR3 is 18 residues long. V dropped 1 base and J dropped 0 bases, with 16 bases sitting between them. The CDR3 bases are TGTGCCAGCAGCTTAGCGTGGGATATCCAGGTCTCTGGAAACACCATATATTTT. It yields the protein CASSLAWDIQVSGNTIYF.

Here the CDR3 DNA reads TGTGCCAGCAGCCAACGACAGAACGGGGAAGCTTTCTTT. Amino acids: CASSQRQNGEAFF. The J gene is TRBJ1-1, the V gene TRBV3-1, with D tentatively TRBD1 (5 bases). From germline, CDR1 is LGHDT and CDR2 YNNKEL (reference sequence). This CDR3 spans 13 amino acids. V was shortened by 2 bases and J by 8 bases, with 12 bases between the two germline ends.

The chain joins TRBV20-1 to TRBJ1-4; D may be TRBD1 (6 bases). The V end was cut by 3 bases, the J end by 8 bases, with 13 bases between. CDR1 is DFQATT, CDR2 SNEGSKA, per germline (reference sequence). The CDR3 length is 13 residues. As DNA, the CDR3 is TGCAGTGCTAGCACCGGGACAAGAGAAAAACTGTTTTTT. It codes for CSASTGTREKLFF.

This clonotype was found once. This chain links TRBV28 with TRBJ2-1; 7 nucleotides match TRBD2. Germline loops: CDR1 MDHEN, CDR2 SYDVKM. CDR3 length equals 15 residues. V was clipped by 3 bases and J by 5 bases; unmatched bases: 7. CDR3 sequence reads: CASSLGGLAHNEQFF. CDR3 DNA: TGTGCCAGCAGTTTGGGGGGGTTAGCCCACAATGAGCAGTTCTTC. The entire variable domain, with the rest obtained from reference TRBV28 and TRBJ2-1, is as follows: DVKVTQSSRYLVKRTGEKVFLECVQDMDHENMFWYRQDPGLGLRLIYFSYDVKMKEKGDIPEGYSVSREKKERFSLILESASTNQTSMYLCASSLGGLAHNEQFFGPGTRLTVL.

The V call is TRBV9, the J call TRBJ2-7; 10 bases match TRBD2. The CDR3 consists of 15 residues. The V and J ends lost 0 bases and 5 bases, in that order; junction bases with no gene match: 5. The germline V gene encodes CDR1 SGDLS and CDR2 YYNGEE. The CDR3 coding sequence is TGTGCCAGCAGCGTAGCGCCTAGCGGGGGCAACGAGCAGTACTTC. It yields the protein CASSVAPSGGNEQYF.

The CDR3 protein is CASSLSVEDTQYF. In DNA, the CDR3 is TGTGCCAGCAGCTTATCTGTGGAGGATACGCAGTATTTT. The V call is TRBV11-1, the J call TRBJ2-3; the D is unclear. Germline values: CDR1 SGHAT, CDR2 FQDESV (reference sequence). This CDR3 is 13 amino acids long. Trimming took 2 bases from V and 6 from J, leaving 9 bases between them.

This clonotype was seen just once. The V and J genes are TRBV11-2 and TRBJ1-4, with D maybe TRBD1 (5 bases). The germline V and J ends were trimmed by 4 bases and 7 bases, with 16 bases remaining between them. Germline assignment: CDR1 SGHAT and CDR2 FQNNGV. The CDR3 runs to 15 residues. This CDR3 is CASSSLKGRSEKLFF. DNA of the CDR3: TGTGCCAGCAGCTCCCTAAAGGGGAGAAGTGAAAAACTGTTTTTT.

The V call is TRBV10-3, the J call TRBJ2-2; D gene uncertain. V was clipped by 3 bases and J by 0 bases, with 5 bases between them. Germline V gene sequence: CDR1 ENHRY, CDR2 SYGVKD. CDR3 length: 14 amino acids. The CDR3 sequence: CAISDRTNTGELFF. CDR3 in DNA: TGTGCCATCAGTGATCGGACGAACACCGGGGAGCTGTTTTTT.

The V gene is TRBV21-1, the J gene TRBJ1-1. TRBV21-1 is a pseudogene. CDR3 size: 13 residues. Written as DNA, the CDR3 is TGTGCCAGCAACGAGATGAGGAACACTGAAGCTTTCTTT. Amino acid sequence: CASNEMRNTEAFF.

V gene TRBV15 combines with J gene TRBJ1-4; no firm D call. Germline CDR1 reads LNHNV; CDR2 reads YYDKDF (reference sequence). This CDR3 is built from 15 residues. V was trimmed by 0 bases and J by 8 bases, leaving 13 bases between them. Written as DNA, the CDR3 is TGTGCCACCAGCAGAGATCAGCCGGGAGCGGAAAAACTGTTTTTT. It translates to CATSRDQPGAEKLFF.

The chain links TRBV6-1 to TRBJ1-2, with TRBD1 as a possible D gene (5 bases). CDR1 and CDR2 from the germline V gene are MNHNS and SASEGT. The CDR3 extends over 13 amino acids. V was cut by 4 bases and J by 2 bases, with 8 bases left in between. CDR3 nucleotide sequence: TGTGCCAGCAGTGTAGGGGACAACTATGGCTACACCTTC. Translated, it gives CASSVGDNYGYTF.

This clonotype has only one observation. CDR3 in amino acids: CASNLRAGSNSPLHF. The CDR3 DNA reads TGTGCCAGTAACCTAAGGGCAGGGAGCAATTCACCCCTCCACTTT. This rearrangement joins TRBV19 to TRBJ1-6; D is possibly TRBD1 (5 bases). The V gene's germline CDR1 is LNHDA and CDR2 SQIVND (reference sequence). The V end was cut by 7 bases, the J end by 7 bases, with 17 bases between. The CDR3 covers 15 residues.

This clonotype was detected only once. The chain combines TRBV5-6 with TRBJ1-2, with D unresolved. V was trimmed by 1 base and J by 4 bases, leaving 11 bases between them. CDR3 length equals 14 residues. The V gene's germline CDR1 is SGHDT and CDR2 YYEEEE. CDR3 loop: CASSLMPGGYGYTF. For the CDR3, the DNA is TGTGCCAGCAGCTTGATGCCGGGAGGCTATGGCTACACCTTC.

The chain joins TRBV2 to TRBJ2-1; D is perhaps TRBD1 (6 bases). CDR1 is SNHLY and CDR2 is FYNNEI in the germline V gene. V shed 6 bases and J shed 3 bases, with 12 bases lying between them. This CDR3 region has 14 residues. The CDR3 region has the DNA TGTGCCAGCAGATTGGACAGAAACTACAATGAGCAGTTCTTC. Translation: CASRLDRNYNEQFF.

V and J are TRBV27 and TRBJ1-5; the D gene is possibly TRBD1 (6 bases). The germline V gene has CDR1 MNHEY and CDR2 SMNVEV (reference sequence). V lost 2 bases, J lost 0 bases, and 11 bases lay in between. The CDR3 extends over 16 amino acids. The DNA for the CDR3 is TGTGCCAGCAGTTTAAGGGACATCTATAGCAATCAGCCCCAGCATTTT. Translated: CASSLRDIYSNQPQHF.

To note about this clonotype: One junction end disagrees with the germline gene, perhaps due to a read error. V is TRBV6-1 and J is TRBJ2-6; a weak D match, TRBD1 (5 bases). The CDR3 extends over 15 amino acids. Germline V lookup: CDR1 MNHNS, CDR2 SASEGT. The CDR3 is CASSEGDSGANVLTF. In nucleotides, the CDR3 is TGTGCCAGCAGCGAAGGGGACTCTGGGGCCAACGTCCTGACTTTC.

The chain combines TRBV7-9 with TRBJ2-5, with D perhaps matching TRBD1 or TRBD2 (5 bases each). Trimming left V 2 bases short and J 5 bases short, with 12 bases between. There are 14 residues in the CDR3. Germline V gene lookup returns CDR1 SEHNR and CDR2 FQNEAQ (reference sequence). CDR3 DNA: TGTGCCAGCAGCTTAACGGGGCATCGGGAGACCCAGTACTTC. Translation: CASSLTGHRETQYF.

The DNA for the CDR3 is TGTGCCTGGAACCCTTCCAGGGTGTCTGGAAACACCATATATTTT. This codes for CAWNPSRVSGNTIYF. V usage is TRBV30 and J usage is TRBJ1-3; D might be TRBD1 (5 bases). Per germline, CDR1 GTSNPN and CDR2 SVGIG (reference sequence). Trimming took off 4 bases at V and 1 base at J, with 14 bases between the two ends. The CDR3 totals 15 residues.

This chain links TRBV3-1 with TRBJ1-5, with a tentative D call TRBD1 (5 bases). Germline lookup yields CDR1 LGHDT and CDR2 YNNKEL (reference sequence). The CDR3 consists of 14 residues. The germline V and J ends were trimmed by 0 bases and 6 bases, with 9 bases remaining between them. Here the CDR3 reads CASSQDATGQPQHF. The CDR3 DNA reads TGTGCCAGCAGCCAAGATGCAACAGGTCAGCCCCAGCATTTT.

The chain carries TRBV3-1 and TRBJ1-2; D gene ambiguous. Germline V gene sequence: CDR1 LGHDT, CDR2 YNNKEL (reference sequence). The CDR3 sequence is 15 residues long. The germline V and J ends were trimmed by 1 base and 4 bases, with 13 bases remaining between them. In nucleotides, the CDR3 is TGTGCCAGCAGCCAAGGTATTGCAGCTATCTATGGCTACACCTTC. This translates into CASSQGIAAIYGYTF.

This chain's CDR3 is CASSSVGRDYEQYF. The CDR3 DNA reads as TGCGCCAGCAGCTCTGTAGGCAGGGACTACGAGCAGTACTTC. The chain employs TRBV5-1 and TRBJ2-7; TRBD1 might be the D (5 bases). The germline gives CDR1 SGHRS, CDR2 YFSETQ. This CDR3 spans 14 amino acids. With 3 bases removed from V and 3 bases from J, the gap between germline ends came to 13 bases. The variable domain in full, with the rest retrieved from reference TRBV5-1 and TRBJ2-7, is KAGVTQTPRYLIKTRGQQVTLSCSPISGHRSVSWYQQTPGQGLQFLFEYFSETQRNKGNFPGRFSGRQFSNSRSEMNVSTLELGDSALYLCASSSVGRDYEQYFGPGTRLTVT.

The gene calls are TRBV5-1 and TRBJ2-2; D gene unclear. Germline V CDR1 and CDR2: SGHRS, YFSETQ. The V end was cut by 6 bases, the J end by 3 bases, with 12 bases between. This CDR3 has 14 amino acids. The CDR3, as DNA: TGCGCCAGCAAGCTATCGGCTTACACCGGGGAGCTGTTTTTT. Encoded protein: CASKLSAYTGELFF.